The 13 T cell receptor beta chains listed next were all sequenced from one sample in a study of blood T cell repertoires in COVID-19. TCRdb's copy holds only in-frame clones and misses some; the assay was immunoSEQ multiplex PCR. The sample gives fewer than 250,000 clones, about nine tenths of which show up once; about 5% is in the top ten. Sequencing used peripheral blood. These receptors were collected from a woman in her forties with acute or convalescent COVID-19.

This clone has more than one count but fewer than ten. The J gene is TRBJ2-2, the V gene TRBV6-5, with D tentatively TRBD1 (5 bases). Germline V gene sequence: CDR1 MNHEY, CDR2 SVGAGI. This CDR3 is 15 amino acids long. The CDR3 sequence is CATSPRQGVTGELFF. In nucleotides, the CDR3 is TGTGCTACCTCCCCTCGGCAGGGTGTTACCGGGGAGCTGTTTTTT.

Points on this clone: At one boundary the junction diverges from the germline segment, which might be a read error. The chain combines TRBV4-1 with TRBJ2-1; TRBD2 matches at 9 bases. CDR1 is MGHRA and CDR2 is YSYEKL in the germline V gene. The length of the CDR3 is 14 residues. The CDR3 region has the DNA TGCGCCAGCAGCCAAGTCACTCCTAGCGGGGCCCAGGTCTTC. This encodes CASSQVTPSGAQVF.

The rearrangement joins TRBV21-1 to TRBJ2-7; the D call in the table, TRBD1, was not verified against the DNA. TRBV21-1 is annotated as a pseudogene. This CDR3 comprises 19 residues. CDR3 bases: TGTGCCAGCAGCCCCGGAAGACTCGGACAGGGCGAGCATGTTTACGAGCAGTACGTC. It is translated as CASSPGRLGQGEHVYEQYV.

The V and J genes are TRBV19 and TRBJ1-2; 7 nucleotides agree with TRBD1. This CDR3 region has 16 residues. Losses at the gene ends were 9 bases for V and 5 bases for J; bases not matched to a gene: 18. Germline lookup yields CDR1 LNHDA and CDR2 SQIVND (reference sequence). CDR3 nucleotide sequence: TGTGCCAGCCGTCTTGGGCGAAGGGGGCAGAGGTATGGCTACACCTTC. This translates into CASRLGRRGQRYGYTF.

The rearrangement joins TRBV4-1 to TRBJ1-5, with a weak D call TRBD1 (5 bases). The CDR3 covers 16 residues. Looked up from germline, CDR1 is MGHRA and CDR2 is YSYEKL. V was cut by 1 base and J by 6 bases, with 16 bases left in between. This CDR3 reads CASSQGGQGQSQPQHF. Here the CDR3 DNA reads TGCGCCAGCAGCCAAGGAGGCCAGGGCCAGAGTCAGCCCCAGCATTTT.

This chain connects TRBV7-8 to TRBJ1-2, with 7 nucleotides matching TRBD1. Trimming at V came to 5 bases and at J to 4 bases, leaving 13 bases not matched to a gene. CDR3 length: 16 residues. From germline, CDR1 is SGHVS and CDR2 FQNEAQ. The CDR3 spells CASSVEYRDRLYGYTF. CDR3 DNA: TGTGCCAGCAGCGTAGAATACCGGGACAGACTCTATGGCTACACCTTC.

The V and J genes are TRBV29-1 and TRBJ2-2; 14 bases fit TRBD2. Germline loops: CDR1 SQVTM, CDR2 ANQGSEA. J gave up 3 bases and V 0 bases, and 6 bases lay outside the gene matches. The CDR3 consists of 18 residues. The chain's CDR3 is CSVEDVGLAGVHTGELFF. CDR3 sequence (DNA): TGCAGCGTTGAAGATGTGGGACTAGCGGGGGTGCACACCGGGGAGCTGTTTTTT.

The chain employs TRBV11-2 and TRBJ2-1; 7 bases line up with TRBD2. V shed 5 bases, J shed 6 bases, and the junction held 10 bases outside the gene matches. The CDR3 loop spans 15 amino acids. Germline values: CDR1 SGHAT, CDR2 FQNNGV. CDR3 nucleotide sequence: TGTGCCAGCAGCGGGTTGCAGCGGGGAAGCAATGAGCAGTTCTTC. Translating it yields CASSGLQRGSNEQFF.

The sample holds many counts of this clone. J is TRBJ2-2 and V is TRBV6-4; 7 nucleotides match TRBD2. The CDR3 extends over 16 amino acids. Germline CDR1 reads MRHNA; CDR2 reads SNTAGT. V dropped 3 bases and J dropped 1; count of bases not matched to a gene: 5. Here the CDR3 reads CASSERPGGNTGELFF. In nucleotides, the CDR3 is TGTGCCAGCAGTGAGAGACCGGGGGGGAACACCGGGGAGCTGTTTTTT.

This clone was observed once. The V and J genes are TRBV18 and TRBJ1-3; perhaps TRBD1 as D (5 bases). V gave up 6 bases and J gave up 0 bases, with 18 bases separating them. The CDR3 covers 17 residues. Germline V gene lookup returns CDR1 KGHSH and CDR2 LQKENI. The DNA for the CDR3 is TGTGCCAGCTCCCACAACAGGTTCACGAGCTCTGGAAACACCATATATTTT. It encodes CASSHNRFTSSGNTIYF.

The chain joins TRBV19 to TRBJ2-1, with 7 positions matching TRBD1. The junction had 3 bases not matched to a gene; V was cut back by 7 bases and J by 3 bases. The germline V gene has CDR1 LNHDA and CDR2 SQIVND (reference sequence). CDR3 length: 13 residues. CDR3 DNA: TGTGCCAGTACCGGGACAGACTACAATGAGCAGTTCTTC. Translated: CASTGTDYNEQFF.

This chain links TRBV29-1 with TRBJ1-2; 10 bases align to TRBD1. In germline, CDR1 is SQVTM, CDR2 ANQGSEA. The V segment lost 2 bases and the J segment 7 bases; nucleotides outside the gene matches: 10. The CDR3 sequence is 15 residues long. Written as DNA, the CDR3 is TGCAGCGTTGAACACTCCGGGACAGGGGCATCTGGCTACACCTTC. Encoded protein: CSVEHSGTGASGYTF.

This clone was seen a handful of times. The chain combines TRBV6-6 with TRBJ1-3; no definite D call. In germline, CDR1 is MNHNY, CDR2 SVGAGI (reference sequence). V was pared by 2 bases and J by 1 base, with 12 bases between. The CDR3 covers 16 residues. CDR3 amino acids: CASSYPTGRSGNTIYF. In DNA, the CDR3 is TGTGCCAGCAGTTACCCCACTGGGCGTTCTGGAAACACCATATATTTT.